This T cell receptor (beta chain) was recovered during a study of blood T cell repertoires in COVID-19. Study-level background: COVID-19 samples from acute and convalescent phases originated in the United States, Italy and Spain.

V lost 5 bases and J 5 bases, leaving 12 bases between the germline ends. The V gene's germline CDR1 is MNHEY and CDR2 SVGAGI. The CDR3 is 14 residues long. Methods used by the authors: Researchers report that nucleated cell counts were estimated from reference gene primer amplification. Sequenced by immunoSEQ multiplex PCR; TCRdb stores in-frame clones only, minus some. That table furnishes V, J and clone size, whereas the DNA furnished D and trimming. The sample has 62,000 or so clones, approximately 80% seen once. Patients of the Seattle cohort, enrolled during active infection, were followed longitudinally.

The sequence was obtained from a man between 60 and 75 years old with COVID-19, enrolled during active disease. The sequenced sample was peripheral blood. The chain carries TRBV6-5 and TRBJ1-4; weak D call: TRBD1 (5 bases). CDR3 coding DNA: TGTGCCAGCAGTCCCAACCGGGGGAATGAAAAACTGTTTTTT. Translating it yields CASSPNRGNEKLFF.